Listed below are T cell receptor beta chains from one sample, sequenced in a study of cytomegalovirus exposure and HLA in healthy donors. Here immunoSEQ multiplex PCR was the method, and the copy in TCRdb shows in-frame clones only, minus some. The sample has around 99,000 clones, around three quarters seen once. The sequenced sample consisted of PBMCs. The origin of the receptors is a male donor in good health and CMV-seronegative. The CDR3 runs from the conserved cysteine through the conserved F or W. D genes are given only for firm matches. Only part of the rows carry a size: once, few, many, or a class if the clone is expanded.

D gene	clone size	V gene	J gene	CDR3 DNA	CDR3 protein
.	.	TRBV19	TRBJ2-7	TGTGCCAGTAGTGTGACGGGGGATTACTTCTACGAGCAGTACTTC	CASSVTGDYFYEQYF
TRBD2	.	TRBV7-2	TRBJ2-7	TGTGCCAGCAGCTTGGAAGGGGCTAGCGGGAGTTACGAGCAGTACTTC	CASSLEGASGSYEQYF
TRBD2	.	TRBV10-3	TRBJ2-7	TGTGCCATCAGTGTTGGACTAGACGGCGAGCAGTACTTC	CAISVGLDGEQYF
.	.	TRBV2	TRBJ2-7	TGTGCCAGCAGGGGACTCTACGAGCAGTACTTC	CASRGLYEQYF
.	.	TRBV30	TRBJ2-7	TGCGCCTGGAGTGTCTTTGTTTCCGAGCAGTACTTC	CAWSVFVSEQYF
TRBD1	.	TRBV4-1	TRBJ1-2	TGCGCCAGCAGCAAGGGGGCCCAAGCTAACTATGGCTACACCTTC	CASSKGAQANYGYTF
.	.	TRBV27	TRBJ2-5	TGTGCCAGCAGCCGTCAGGGCGTCGAGACCCAGTACTTC	CASSRQGVETQYF
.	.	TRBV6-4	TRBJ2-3	TGTGCCAGCAGTGTCCGGGAGAGCACAGATACGCAGTATTTT	CASSVRESTDTQYF
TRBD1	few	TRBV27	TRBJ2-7	TGTGCCACCTCCCCCGGGACAGGGGAGACCGAGCAGTACTTC	CATSPGTGETEQYF
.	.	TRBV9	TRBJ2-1	TGTGCCAGCGCCGGGGTCTCCTACAATGAGCAGTTCTTC	CASAGVSYNEQFF
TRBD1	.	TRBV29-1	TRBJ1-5	TGCAGCGTTGGCCCGACAGGGGGCCTCAATCAGCCCCAGCATTTT	CSVGPTGGLNQPQHF
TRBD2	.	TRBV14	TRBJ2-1	TGTGCCAGCAGCCAACGGACTAGCGACGAGCAGTTCTTC	CASSQRTSDEQFF
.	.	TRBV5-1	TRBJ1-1	TGCGCCAGCAGCTTGTCCCCGGCAGGGGCGAACACTGAAGCTTTCTTT	CASSLSPAGANTEAFF
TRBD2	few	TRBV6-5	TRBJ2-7	TGTGCCAGCAGCAGGACTAGCGGGATCTACGAGCAGTACTTC	CASSRTSGIYEQYF
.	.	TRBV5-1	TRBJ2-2	TGCGCCAGCAGCTTGTCTGCCGTACTCACCGGGGAGCTGTTTTTT	CASSLSAVLTGELFF
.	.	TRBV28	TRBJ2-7	TGTGCCAGCAGTCCAAAACAGGGAAGAGTTTACGAGCAGTACTTC	CASSPKQGRVYEQYF
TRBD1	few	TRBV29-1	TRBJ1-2	TGCAGCGTTGGGACAGGGAATGGCTACACCTTC	CSVGTGNGYTF
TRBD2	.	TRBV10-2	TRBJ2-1	TGCGCCAGCAGCCCTAGCGGGAGGCAGAATGAGCAGTTCTTC	CASSPSGRQNEQFF
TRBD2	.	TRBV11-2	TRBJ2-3	TGTGCCAGCAGCTTACTGGGGACTAGCGGGAGGGGGGATACGCAGTATTTT	CASSLLGTSGRGDTQYF
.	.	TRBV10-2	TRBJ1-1	TGCGCCAGCTCCCGGACAGATCAATACACTGAAGCTTTCTTT	CASSRTDQYTEAFF
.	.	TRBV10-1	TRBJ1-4	TGCGCCAGCAGTGAAACAGGAATTGAAAAACTGTTTTTT	CASSETGIEKLFF
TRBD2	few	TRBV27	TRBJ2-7	TGTGCCAGCAGTTTACGGGCGGGGGGCTACGAGCAGTACTTC	CASSLRAGGYEQYF
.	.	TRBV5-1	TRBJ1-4	TGCGCCAGCAGCTTGGTTGCGCAAGCAACTAATGAAAAACTGTTTTTT	CASSLVAQATNEKLFF
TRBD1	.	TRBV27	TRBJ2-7	TGTGCCAGCAGACAGGGGGCCACCTACGAGCAGTACTTC	CASRQGATYEQYF
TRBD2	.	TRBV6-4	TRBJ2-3	TGTGCCAGCAGTGAGGGCGGGAGTGCAGATACGCAGTATTTT	CASSEGGSADTQYF
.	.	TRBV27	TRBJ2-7	TGTGCCAGCAGTTTACTAGCAGCCTCCTACGAGCAGTACTTC	CASSLLAASYEQYF
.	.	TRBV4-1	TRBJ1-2	TGCGCCAGCAGCCAAGTCGGGGGACGTCGCGAGACGGGCTACACCTTC	CASSQVGGRRETGYTF
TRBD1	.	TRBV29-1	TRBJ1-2	TGCAGCGTTGGGACAGGGGGCTCCCATGGCTACACCTTC	CSVGTGGSHGYTF
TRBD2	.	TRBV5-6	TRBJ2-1	TGTGCCAGCAGCTTGGCCGGGCGGGAGGGCCTGGACAATGAGCAGTTCTTC	CASSLAGREGLDNEQFF
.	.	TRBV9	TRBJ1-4	TGTGCCAGCAGCCCCTCCAGTGCAACTAATGAAAAACTGTTTTTT	CASSPSSATNEKLFF
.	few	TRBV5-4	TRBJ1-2	TGTGCCAGCAGCCCGCCCGGGGACTATGGCTACACCTTC	CASSPPGDYGYTF
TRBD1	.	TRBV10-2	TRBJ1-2	TGCGCCAGCAGTTCCCCGGGACAGGGTTTTTATGGCTACACCTTC	CASSSPGQGFYGYTF
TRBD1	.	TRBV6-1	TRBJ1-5	TGTGCCAGCAGCGAGACAGGGCATCAGCCCCAGCATTTT	CASSETGHQPQHF